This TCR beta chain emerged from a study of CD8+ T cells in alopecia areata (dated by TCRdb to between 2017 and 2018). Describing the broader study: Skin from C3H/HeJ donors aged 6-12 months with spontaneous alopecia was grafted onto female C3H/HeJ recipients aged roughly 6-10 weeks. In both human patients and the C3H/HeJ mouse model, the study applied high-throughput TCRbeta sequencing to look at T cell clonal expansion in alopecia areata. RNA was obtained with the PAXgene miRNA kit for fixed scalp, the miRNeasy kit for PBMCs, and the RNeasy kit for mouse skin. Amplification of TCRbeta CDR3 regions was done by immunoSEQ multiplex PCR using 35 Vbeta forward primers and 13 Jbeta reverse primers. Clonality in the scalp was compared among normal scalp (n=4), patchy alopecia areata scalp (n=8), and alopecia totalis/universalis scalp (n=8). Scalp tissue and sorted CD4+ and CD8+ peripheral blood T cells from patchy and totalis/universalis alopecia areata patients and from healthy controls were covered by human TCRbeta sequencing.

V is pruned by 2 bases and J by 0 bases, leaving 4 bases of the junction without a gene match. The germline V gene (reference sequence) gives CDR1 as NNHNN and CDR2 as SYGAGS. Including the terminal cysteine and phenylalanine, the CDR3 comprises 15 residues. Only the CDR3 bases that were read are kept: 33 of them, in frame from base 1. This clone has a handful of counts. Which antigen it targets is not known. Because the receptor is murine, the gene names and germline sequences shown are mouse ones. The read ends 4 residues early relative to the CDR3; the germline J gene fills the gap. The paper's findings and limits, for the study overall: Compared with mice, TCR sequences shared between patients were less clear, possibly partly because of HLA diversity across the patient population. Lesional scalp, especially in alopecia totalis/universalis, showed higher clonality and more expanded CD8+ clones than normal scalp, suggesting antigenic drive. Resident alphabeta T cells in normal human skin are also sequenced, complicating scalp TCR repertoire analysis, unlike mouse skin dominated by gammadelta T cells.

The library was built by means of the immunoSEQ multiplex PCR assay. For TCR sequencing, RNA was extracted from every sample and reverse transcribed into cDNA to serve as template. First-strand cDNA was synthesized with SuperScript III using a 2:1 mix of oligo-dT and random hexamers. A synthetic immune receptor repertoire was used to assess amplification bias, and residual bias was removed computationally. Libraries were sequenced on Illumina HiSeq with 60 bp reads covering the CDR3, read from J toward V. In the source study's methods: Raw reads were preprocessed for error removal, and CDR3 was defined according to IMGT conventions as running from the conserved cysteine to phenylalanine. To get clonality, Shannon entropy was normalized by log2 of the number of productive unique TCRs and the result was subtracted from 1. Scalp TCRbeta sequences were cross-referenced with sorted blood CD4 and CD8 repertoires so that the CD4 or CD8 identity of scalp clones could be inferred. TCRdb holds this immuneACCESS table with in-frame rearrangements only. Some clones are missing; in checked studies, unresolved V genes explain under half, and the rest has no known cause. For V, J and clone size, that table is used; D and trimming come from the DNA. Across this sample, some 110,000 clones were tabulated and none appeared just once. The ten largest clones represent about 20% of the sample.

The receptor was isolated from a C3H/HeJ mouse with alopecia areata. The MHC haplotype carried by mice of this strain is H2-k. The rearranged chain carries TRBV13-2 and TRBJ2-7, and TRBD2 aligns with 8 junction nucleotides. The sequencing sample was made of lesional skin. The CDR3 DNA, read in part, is TGTGCCAGCGGTGACCCTGGGGGGAACTCCTAT. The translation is CASGDPGGNSY. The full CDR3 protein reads CASGDPGGNSYEQYF.